The 6 T cell receptor beta chains in this list originate from one sample, sequenced in a study of T-cell memory formation after mild COVID-19. TCRdb re-derived calls from the 5' RACE reads in MiXCR, one entry per CDR3 protein. The sample carries approximately 44,000 distinct CDR3 sequences, more than 7% recorded once. Sample: PBMCs or a T cell subset sorted from them (not recorded which). Every receptor here comes from a man aged 18 to 29 who had mild COVID-19 (a few samples of this study predate the infection). Cell type and time point are not known.

The chain couples TRBV4-2 to TRBJ2-5; 9 nucleotides line up with TRBD2. The V segment lost 0 bases and the J segment 6 bases; nucleotides outside the gene matches: 11. Germline-derived CDR1 and CDR2 are LGHNA and YNFKEQ. This CDR3 spans 17 amino acids. Written as DNA, the CDR3 is TGTGCCAGCAGCCAAGATTGGGCGGGGGGGCTTAGTAAGACCCAGTACTTC. It codes for CASSQDWAGGLSKTQYF.

The chain links TRBV10-3 to TRBJ2-3; possibly TRBD2 for D (5 bases). V lost 0 bases, J lost 6 bases, and 10 bases lay in between. The CDR3 runs 14 residues. CDR1 and CDR2 from the germline V gene are ENHRY and SYGVKD. CDR3 sequence reads: CAISESGLSDTQYF. CDR3 bases: TGTGCCATCAGTGAGTCAGGACTTTCCGATACGCAGTATTTT.

With respect to this clonotype: This may be a read error: a much more frequent sequence differs by one nucleotide. V and J are TRBV4-2 and TRBJ2-5; perhaps TRBD2 as D (6 bases). V was clipped by 3 bases and J by 7 bases, with 18 bases between them. Per germline, CDR1 LGHNA and CDR2 YNFKEQ. The CDR3 contains 15 residues. The CDR3 protein is CASSHEGPAGLTQYF. CDR3 in DNA: TGTGCCAGCAGCCACGAGGGCCCGGCGGGGTTGACCCAGTACTTC.

The V call is TRBV27, the J call TRBJ1-5; TRBD1 matches 7 bases. The germline V gene has CDR1 MNHEY and CDR2 SMNVEV (reference sequence). The CDR3 loop spans 14 amino acids. V lost 6 bases to trimming and J lost 7 bases; unmatched junction nucleotides: 9. CDR3 in DNA: TGTGCCAGCAGAAAACAGGGGATTCAGCAGCCCCAGCATTTT. This gives the protein CASRKQGIQQPQHF.

As DNA, the CDR3 is TGTGCCAGCAGTGGTGGCAGCTATGGCTACACCTTC. Amino acids: CASSGGSYGYTF. The chain links TRBV6-5 to TRBJ1-2; D unclear. Germline CDR1 is MNHEY and CDR2 is SVGAGI. There are 12 residues in the CDR3. Trimming left V 5 bases short and J 4 bases short, with 8 bases between.

This chain joins TRBV18 and TRBJ2-7; the D is unclear. This CDR3 comprises 13 residues. V was clipped by 2 bases and J by 5 bases, with 10 bases between them. Germline V gives CDR1 KGHSH, CDR2 LQKENI. The DNA of the CDR3 is TGTGCCAGCTCACCAACGAATGGGGACGAGCAGTACTTC. This encodes CASSPTNGDEQYF.